The next 22 T cell receptor beta chains were all read from a single sample in a study of Graves' ophthalmopathy and Graves' hyperthyroidism. RNA transcripts provided the template for amplifying TCR beta CDR3 regions. First-round RT-PCR relied on HTBI primers, and a second-round multiplex PCR came next. A single record per CDR3 protein comes from TCRdb applying MiXCR to the multiplex PCR reads. The table records 500,000 to 600,000 distinct CDR3 sequences, about two fifths of them present only once. What was sequenced was peripheral blood or thyroid tissue (not recorded which). These TCRs come from an adult man with Graves' hyperthyroidism.

This chain links TRBV9 with TRBJ1-4; D gene unclear. CDR1 and CDR2 from the germline V gene are SGDLS and YYNGEE. The CDR3 is made up of 17 amino acids. Trimming cost V 0 bases and J 1 base, with 13 bases left between them. As DNA, the CDR3 is TGTGCCAGCAGCGTAGGGAATTTTGGAGGAACTAATGAAAAACTGTTTTTT. It translates to CASSVGNFGGTNEKLFF.

This clonotype was detected a few times. This chain connects TRBV29-1 to TRBJ2-3; tentatively, D is TRBD1 (5 bases). The germline V gene has CDR1 SQVTM and CDR2 ANQGSEA. This CDR3 has 14 amino acids. The V gene lost 5 bases and the J gene lost 4 bases, with 16 bases spanning the gap. The DNA of the CDR3 is TGCAGCGTTCAACAGGTTGTTTTTGCAGATACGCAGTATTTT. This codes for CSVQQVVFADTQYF.

The chain employs TRBV29-1 and TRBJ2-7, with 10 bases aligning to TRBD1. Germline V gene sequence: CDR1 SQVTM, CDR2 ANQGSEA. This CDR3 has 13 amino acids. The ends lost 6 bases at V and 4 bases at J; junction bases unmatched: 6. CDR3 nucleotide sequence: TGCAGCGTGATCCCGGGACAGGGGTACGAGCAGTACTTC. This translates into CSVIPGQGYEQYF.

In this sample, this clonotype turned up a few times. The chain is built from TRBV10-3 and TRBJ1-5; 8 nucleotides line up with TRBD1. The CDR3 contains 18 residues. V shed 4 bases, J shed 0 bases, and the junction held 11 bases outside the gene matches. Germline CDR1 and CDR2: ENHRY and SYGVKD. This chain's CDR3 is CAISGGGQGGSSNQPQHF. CDR3 coding DNA: TGTGCCATCAGTGGGGGTGGACAGGGAGGATCTAGCAATCAGCCCCAGCATTTT.

The rearrangement links TRBV28 to TRBJ1-3; D gene unclear. Germline assignment: CDR1 MDHEN and CDR2 SYDVKM. The germline V and J ends were trimmed by 7 bases and 0 bases, with 13 bases remaining between them. CDR3 length equals 15 residues. In DNA form, the CDR3 reads TGTGCCAGCACTCAAAGTCCAAGCTCTGGAAACACCATATATTTT. It encodes CASTQSPSSGNTIYF.

As concerns this clonotype: A much bigger clone sits one base away, suggesting this may be a read error. This chain links TRBV6-1 with TRBJ1-1, with D possibly TRBD1 on 6 matching bases. V was trimmed by 5 bases and J by 7 bases, leaving 14 bases between them. The germline V gene has CDR1 MNHNS and CDR2 SASEGT. This CDR3 has 13 residues. CDR3 protein: CASSYLGGHEAFF. The CDR3, as DNA: TGTGCCAGCAGTTACTTGGGGGGACATGAAGCTTTCTTT.

Regarding this clonotype: A clone one base away is much larger, so this may be a read error. The chain uses TRBV10-3 and TRBJ2-2; D is possibly TRBD1 or TRBD2 (5 bases each). Germline CDR1 is ENHRY and CDR2 is SYGVKD. There are 17 residues in the CDR3. In DNA form, the CDR3 reads TGTGCCAGCAGTTTAGTCACCGGGACGGCAAACACCGGGGAGCTGGTTTTT. Translating it yields CASSLVTGTANTGELVF.

This clonotype was counted many times. The chain employs TRBV6-5 and TRBJ2-2, with D hard to call. Germline-derived CDR1 and CDR2 are MNHEY and SVGAGI. Deletions cut 0 bases from V and 2 bases from J, with 4 bases between. The CDR3 contains 14 residues. CDR3 protein: CASSYSSNTGELFF. The CDR3 DNA is TGTGCCAGCAGTTACTCCAGTAACACCGGGGAGCTGTTTTTT.

This clonotype was seen at least ten times. The V call is TRBV4-1, the J call TRBJ1-1; D is uncertain. The CDR3 totals 12 residues. In germline, CDR1 is MGHRA, CDR2 YSYEKL. Between the trimmed V and J ends, which lost 2 bases and 4 bases, there was a span of 5 bases. The CDR3 sequence: CASSQPRTEAFF. The CDR3 DNA reads as TGCGCCAGCAGCCAACCACGCACTGAAGCTTTCTTT.

The gene calls are TRBV2 and TRBJ1-1, with D perhaps matching TRBD1 (5 bases). The CDR3 spans 14 residues. V shed 3 bases and J shed 4 bases, with 12 bases lying between them. In germline, CDR1 is SNHLY, CDR2 FYNNEI. CDR3 DNA: TGTGCCAGCAGTGAGTGGGGCCTCTCCACTGAAGCTTTCTTT. It yields the protein CASSEWGLSTEAFF.

The chain recombines TRBV7-8 with TRBJ2-1, with D uncertain. This CDR3 contains 11 residues. The V gene lost 1 base and the J gene lost 8 bases, with 3 bases spanning the gap. From germline, CDR1 is SGHVS and CDR2 FQNEAQ. The CDR3 region is CASSLEDEQFF. The DNA of the CDR3 is TGTGCCAGCAGCTTAGAGGATGAGCAGTTCTTC.

The chain recombines TRBV29-1 with TRBJ1-6; 7 nucleotides agree with TRBD1. The junction had 5 bases not matched to a gene; V was cut back by 6 bases and J by 6 bases. Germline CDR1 reads SQVTM; CDR2 reads ANQGSEA. CDR3 length: 13 amino acids. This CDR3 is CSVQTGTNSPLHF. CDR3 bases: TGCAGCGTCCAGACAGGGACTAATTCACCCCTCCACTTT.

V usage is TRBV29-1 and J usage is TRBJ2-5, with TRBD2 matching over 11 bases. This CDR3 spans 12 amino acids. Trimming took 5 bases from V and 5 from J; bases not matched to a gene: 1. Germline CDR1 and CDR2: SQVTM and ANQGSEA. The CDR3 bases are TGCAGCGTTCGGACTAGCGGGGAGACCCAGTACTTC. This encodes CSVRTSGETQYF.

This CDR3 reads CASRSGGGNYGYTF. Here the CDR3 DNA reads TGTGCCAGCAGATCAGGGGGGGGGAACTATGGCTACACCTTC. J is TRBJ1-2 and V is TRBV7-9, with 7 bases aligning to TRBD1. This CDR3 comprises 14 residues. Unmatched junction bases numbered 6, after V lost 6 bases and J lost 2 bases. The V gene's germline CDR1 is SEHNR and CDR2 FQNEAQ (reference sequence).

This clonotype was counted many times. The chain uses TRBV9 and TRBJ2-5; 8 bases align to TRBD2. This CDR3 has 17 residues. Germline CDR1 is SGDLS and CDR2 is YYNGEE. Germline trimming cut 3 bases from V and 2 bases from J; bases unmatched to any gene: 12. CDR3 region: CASSDGPSGGTQETQYF. The CDR3 region has the DNA TGTGCCAGCAGCGACGGACCCTCGGGAGGGACACAAGAGACCCAGTACTTC.

This clonotype was detected ten times or more. This chain connects TRBV25-1 to TRBJ1-4; D is perhaps TRBD1 (5 bases). The CDR3 extends over 14 amino acids. Germline V lookup: CDR1 MGHDK, CDR2 SYGVNS. Trimming removed 2 bases from V and 5 bases from J, with 9 bases in between. DNA for the CDR3: TGTGCCAGCAGTGAAATTCGGGACAATGAAAAACTGTTTTTT. Encoded protein: CASSEIRDNEKLFF.

CDR3: CASSPQGLAGGWYNYEQYF. The DNA for the CDR3 is TGTGCCAGCAGTCCACAGGGACTAGCGGGAGGTTGGTACAACTACGAGCAGTACTTC. The chain uses TRBV7-9 and TRBJ2-7; 15 positions agree with TRBD2. Germline assignment: CDR1 SEHNR and CDR2 FQNEAQ (reference sequence). V was pared by 6 bases and J by 3 bases, with 15 bases of the junction left unmatched. The CDR3 spans 19 residues.

In its sample, this clonotype was seen many times. The chain is built from TRBV5-1 and TRBJ1-2; 7 bases line up with TRBD1. Per the germline V gene, CDR1 is SGHRS and CDR2 is YFSETQ. CDR3 length: 14 amino acids. V lost 0 bases to trimming and J lost 8 bases; unmatched junction nucleotides: 7. CDR3 in DNA: TGCGCCAGCAGCTTGGACGAGGGGGCGGGAGGCTACACCTTC. This encodes CASSLDEGAGGYTF.

This clonotype has at least ten counts. CDR3 in DNA: TGTGCCAGCAGCTCGAGCCGGGACAGCAATCAAGAGACCCAGTACTTC. Protein sequence: CASSSSRDSNQETQYF. The rearrangement links TRBV7-3 to TRBJ2-5; 7 bases agree with TRBD1. Germline assignment: CDR1 SGHTA and CDR2 FQGTGA. There are 16 residues in the CDR3. The V segment lost 4 bases and the J segment 2 bases; nucleotides outside the gene matches: 10.

Points on this clonotype: The conserved final phenylalanine or tryptophan is absent from the CDR3, which likely points to a read error. Because the CDR3's place on the DNA is in doubt, the DNA is left out and the CDR3 is given as listed by TCRdb. The genes are TRBV20-1 and TRBJ2-2; TRBD2 is the table's D call and was not checked against the DNA. The CDR3 is 10 amino acids in total, end residues counted. Germline V lookup: CDR1 DFQATT, CDR2 SNEGSKA (reference sequence). The CDR3 loop is CSARGTSGAL.

The V call is TRBV7-9, the J call TRBJ1-2; D is possibly TRBD1 (5 bases). Germline-derived CDR1 and CDR2 are SEHNR and FQNEAQ (reference sequence). The CDR3 consists of 13 residues. Deletions cut 5 bases from V and 8 bases from J, with 15 bases between. The chain's CDR3 is CASSPPRAGGYTF. Written as DNA, the CDR3 is TGTGCCAGCAGCCCCCCCAGGGCGGGCGGCTACACCTTC.

The chain joins TRBV2 to TRBJ2-7, with D hard to call. Per germline, CDR1 SNHLY and CDR2 FYNNEI. Trimming removed 6 bases at V and 10 bases at J, with 4 bases between. The CDR3 is 8 amino acids. The DNA of the CDR3 is TGTGCCAGCAGAGGACAGTACTTC. Protein sequence: CASRGQYF. Looking up the rest from reference TRBV2 and TRBJ2-7 gives the full variable domain: EPEVTQTPSHQVTQMGQEVILRCVPISNHLYFYWYRQILGQKVEFLVSFYNNEISEKSEIFDDQFSVERPDGSNFTLKIRSTKLEDSAMYFCASRGQYFGPGTRLTVT.